Sequencing of this TCR beta chain was carried out in a study of Ad26.COV2.S vaccination and SARS-CoV-2 variants. Study-level points and caveats: Recipients of vaccine and of placebo showed similar breadth of their non-spike TCR repertoires. People given the vaccine had a wider spike-specific TCR breadth than placebo recipients did. The analyses of TCR breadth and depth may have understated the size of total T cell responses.

The germline V gene has CDR1 MNHNS and CDR2 SASEGT. The CDR3 is 16 amino acids. V gave up 3 bases and J gave up 0 bases, with 14 bases separating them. As for this clone: Antigen: not known.

Profiled with immunoSEQ multiplex PCR; TCRdb holds only in-frame clones, not every one. The sample yields under 150,000 clones, 80% to 90% seen once. This chain uses TRBV6-1 with TRBJ1-2, with a weak D call TRBD1 (6 bases). This sequence originates from a human donor who had recovered from COVID-19. The sequenced sample was peripheral blood, obtained after recovery from COVID-19. The CDR3 bases are TGTGCCAGCAGTGACCGGGGGACACCTACTAACTATGGCTACACCTTC. Its protein is CASSDRGTPTNYGYTF.